The sequence of this T cell receptor beta chain was determined in a study of cytomegalovirus exposure and HLA in healthy donors. Per germline, CDR1 MNHEY and CDR2 SVGAGI. Trimming removed 11 bases from V and 5 bases from J, with 18 bases in between. This CDR3 region has 14 residues. The PCR made use of 60 Vbeta and 13 Jbeta primers. Assay: immunoSEQ multiplex PCR; the TCRdb copy retains only in-frame clones and omits some. The sample yields 130,000 to 150,000 clones, roughly four fifths seen once. This receptor was taken from a human donor in good health. The sample taken for sequencing was PBMCs. This chain links TRBV6-5 with TRBJ2-2, with D possibly matching TRBD2 (5 bases). CDR3 region: CAVMGAGGTGELFF. CDR3 coding DNA: TGTGCCGTCATGGGCGCAGGAGGTACCGGGGAGCTGTTTTTT.